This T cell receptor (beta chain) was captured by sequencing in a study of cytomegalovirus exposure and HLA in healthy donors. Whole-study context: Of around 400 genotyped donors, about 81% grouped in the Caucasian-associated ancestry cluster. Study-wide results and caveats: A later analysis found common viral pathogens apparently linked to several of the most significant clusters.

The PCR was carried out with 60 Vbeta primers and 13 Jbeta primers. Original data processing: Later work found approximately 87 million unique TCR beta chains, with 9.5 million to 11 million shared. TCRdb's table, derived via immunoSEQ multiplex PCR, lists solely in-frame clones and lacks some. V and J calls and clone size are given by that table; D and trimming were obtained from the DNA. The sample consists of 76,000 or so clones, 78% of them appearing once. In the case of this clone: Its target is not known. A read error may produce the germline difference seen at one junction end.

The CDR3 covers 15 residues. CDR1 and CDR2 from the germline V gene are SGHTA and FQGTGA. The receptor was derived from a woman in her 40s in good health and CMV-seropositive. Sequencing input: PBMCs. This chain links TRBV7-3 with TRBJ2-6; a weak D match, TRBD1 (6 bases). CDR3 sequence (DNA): TGTGCCAGCAGCGCACAGGGTGCTGGGGCCAACGCCCTGACTTTC. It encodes CASSAQGAGANALTF.